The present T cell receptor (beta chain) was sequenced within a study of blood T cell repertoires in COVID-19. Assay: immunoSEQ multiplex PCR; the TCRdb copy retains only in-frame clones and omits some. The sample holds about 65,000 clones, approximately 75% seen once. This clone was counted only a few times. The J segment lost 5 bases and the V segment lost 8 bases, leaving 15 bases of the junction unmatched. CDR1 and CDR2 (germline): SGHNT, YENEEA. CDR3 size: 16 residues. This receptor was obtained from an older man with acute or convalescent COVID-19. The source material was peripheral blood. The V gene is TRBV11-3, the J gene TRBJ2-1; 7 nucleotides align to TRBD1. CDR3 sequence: CASAHGQGELNNEQFF. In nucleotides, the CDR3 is TGTGCCAGCGCTCACGGCCAGGGGGAACTTAACAATGAGCAGTTCTTC.